These 9 T cell receptor beta chains share one sample of origin, sequenced in a study of CD8+ T cells in alopecia areata (dated by TCRdb to the late 2010s). The library was built by means of the immunoSEQ multiplex PCR assay. RNA was extracted from all samples and reverse transcribed into cDNA as template for TCR sequencing. TCRdb obtained this table from immuneACCESS and retained in-frame rearrangements with V and J assigned. These tables miss some clones; where compared with another copy, unresolved V genes account for less than half of the shortfall, and the remainder is unexplained. The sample table contains about 200,000 clones; only one count was recorded for roughly three fifths of them. Clones ranked in the top ten supply approximately 4.9% of the sample. Sequencing used CD8+ T cells sorted from blood. The receptors stem from a human donor in good health.

This chain's CDR3 is CASSPQTGKPEAFF. As DNA, the CDR3 is TGTGCCAGCAGCCCACAGACGGGGAAGCCTGAAGCTTTCTTT. The chain has TRBV11-2 and TRBJ1-1; D ambiguous. CDR3 length equals 14 residues. Trimming left V 5 bases short and J 6 bases short, with 16 bases between. CDR1 is SGHAT, CDR2 FQNNGV, per germline.

Relative to its sample, this clone is medium-sized. The CDR3 sequence is CASSDSGGSEETQYF. The CDR3 DNA reads as TGTGCCAGCAGCGATAGCGGGGGTAGTGAAGAGACCCAGTACTTC. The chain combines TRBV7-9 with TRBJ2-5; 9 bases line up with TRBD2. The CDR3 has 15 residues. The germline CDR1 and CDR2 sequences are SEHNR and FQNEAQ (reference sequence). Losses at the gene ends were 5 bases for V and 3 bases for J; bases not matched to a gene: 7.

This clone was counted a single time. V gene TRBV27 combines with J gene TRBJ2-1, with 9 nucleotides matching TRBD2. With V trimmed by 3 bases and J by 8 bases, 8 bases remained unmatched. The germline gives CDR1 MNHEY, CDR2 SMNVEV (reference sequence). The CDR3 consists of 15 residues. CDR3 DNA sequence: TGTGCCAGCAGTTTGGGTGGCGGGGGGGCCTATGAGCAGTTCTTC. Protein sequence: CASSLGGGGAYEQFF.

The chain recombines TRBV30 with TRBJ2-5, with TRBD1 identical over 8 bases. The V segment lost 2 bases and the J segment 2 bases; nucleotides outside the gene matches: 4. Germline CDR1 and CDR2: GTSNPN and SVGIG (reference sequence). The CDR3 has 14 amino acids. DNA for the CDR3: TGTGCCTGGAGTCCGACAGGGGATCAAGAGACCCAGTACTTC. Translated: CAWSPTGDQETQYF.

There are a few counts of this clone. The chain is built from TRBV4-2 and TRBJ2-4; a possible D gene is TRBD2 (6 bases). The CDR3 has 15 residues. The germline CDR1 and CDR2 sequences are LGHNA and YNFKEQ. The V end lost 4 bases, the J end lost 6 bases, and 16 bases lay between the germline ends. The CDR3 spells CASSPLENGGNIQYF. Here the CDR3 DNA reads TGTGCCAGCAGCCCCCTGGAGAACGGGGGAAACATTCAGTACTTC.

The V call is TRBV9, the J call TRBJ1-2; weak D call: TRBD1 (6 bases). The V and J ends lost 0 bases and 6 bases respectively, with 12 bases between them. The CDR3 covers 14 residues. Germline values: CDR1 SGDLS, CDR2 YYNGEE. The CDR3 region has the DNA TGTGCCAGCAGCGTAGAAGGCAGGGGTAATGGCTACACCTTC. Protein sequence: CASSVEGRGNGYTF.

The chain recombines TRBV7-9 with TRBJ1-6, with unresolved D. This CDR3 has 16 amino acids. With 5 bases removed from V and 5 bases from J, the gap between germline ends came to 16 bases. Germline V lookup: CDR1 SEHNR, CDR2 FQNEAQ (reference sequence). CDR3 sequence reads: CASSRLPGNNNSPLHF. In DNA, the CDR3 is TGTGCCAGCAGCCGACTGCCGGGAAACAATAATTCACCCCTCCACTTT.

With respect to this clone: One end of the junction does not line up with germline, which may come from a read error. The CDR3: CASRGRRGAFDF. The CDR3 DNA reads as TGTGCCAGCAGGGGGCGGCGCGGTGCCTTCGACTTC. The rearrangement links TRBV2 to TRBJ2-5; possible D gene TRBD1, 5 bases. Germline V gene lookup returns CDR1 SNHLY and CDR2 FYNNEI. The CDR3 length is 12 residues.

Concerning this clone: Germline is not matched at one junction end, which may reflect a read error. The chain is built from TRBV5-1 and TRBJ1-1, with 8 bases identical to TRBD1. Germline CDR1 is SGHRS and CDR2 is YFSETQ. CDR3 length: 14 residues. The CDR3 nucleotides are TGCGCCAGCACCTTGGGCAGGGGGCAATCTGAAGCTTTCTTT. Translating gives CASTLGRGQSEAFF.